This entry is about one T cell receptor (beta chain). Its antigen is as yet unknown. A J-beta primer mix and a sample-barcoded 5' primer were used in a second PCR of about 7 to 11 cycles. A 12-random-nucleotide template-switch adaptor tagged each cDNA molecule. TCRdb reprocessed the 5' RACE reads with MiXCR, giving one entry per CDR3 protein. The table records about 900,000 distinct CDR3 sequences, under 50% of them present only once. Trimming removed 5 bases from V and 6 bases from J; junction bases left unmatched: 5. Germline CDR1 and CDR2: MNHEY and SMNVEV (reference sequence). The CDR3 sequence is 14 residues long. This sample is part of a study of blood T cells in healthy people across ages. Overall study context: Template switching retrieved approximately one barcoded beta molecule for each two T cells. General study findings and limits: TCR beta diversity, measured per million T cells, fell in a roughly linear way with age.

Sequencing was carried out using blood. V usage is TRBV27 and J usage is TRBJ2-3; 10 nucleotides line up with TRBD2. The sequence derives from a man aged 25-45 years in good health. CDR3 amino acids: CASSTGTSVDTQYF. The CDR3 DNA is TGTGCCAGCAGTACCGGGACTAGCGTCGATACGCAGTATTTT.